Listed below are T cell receptor beta chains from one sample, sequenced in a study of OX40 agonist ivuxolimab in advanced cancers. Generated by immunoSEQ multiplex PCR, the TCRdb table keeps only in-frame clones and is missing some. The sample records more than 65,000 clones, roughly 90% being singletons. The sample was CD4+ or CD8+ T cells sorted from blood, taken in a trial of the OX40 agonist ivuxolimab. All receptors come from an adult with an advanced solid tumor such as melanoma, head and neck, liver or kidney cancer. Both conserved end residues are part of each CDR3. Fields, in order: clone size, V gene, J gene, D gene, CDR3 DNA, CDR3 protein. D genes are given only for firm matches. Not every row has a clone size; where given, it reads once, few, many or a size class.

.	TRBV27	TRBJ2-7	TRBD2	TGTGCCAGCAGTCTACTAGCGGAGTCCTACGAGCAGTACTTC	CASSLLAESYEQYF
.	TRBV4-1	TRBJ2-7	TRBD1	TGCGCCAGCAGCCAAGATGAGGATGGGACAGGGACCTACGAGCAGTACTTC	CASSQDEDGTGTYEQYF
.	TRBV11-3	TRBJ2-5	.	TGTGCCAGCAGTCTTGGAGGGGGGGTCCAAGAGACCCAGTACTTC	CASSLGGGVQETQYF
few	TRBV6-1	TRBJ1-2	.	TGTGCCAGCAGCCATAGGGTCGATGTCGGCTATGGCTACACCTTC	CASSHRVDVGYGYTF
.	TRBV19	TRBJ2-7	TRBD2	TGTGCCAGTAGTATCCAGCGGGGAAGCTACGAGCAGTACTTC	CASSIQRGSYEQYF
.	TRBV9	TRBJ2-3	.	TGTGCCAGCAGCGAGGGTACGGACGCAGATACGCAGTATTTT	CASSEGTDADTQYF
.	TRBV5-6	TRBJ2-7	TRBD1	TGTGCCAGCAGCTTCGGGACAGGGTTCTCCTACGAGCAGTACTTC	CASSFGTGFSYEQYF
.	TRBV19	TRBJ1-3	.	TGTGCCACCCGGTCTGGAAACACCATATATTTT	CATRSGNTIYF
.	TRBV6-5	TRBJ2-3	.	TGTGCCAGCAGTTTTTCAGGAGCTACGCAGTATTTT	CASSFSGATQYF
.	TRBV10-3	TRBJ2-5	.	TGTGCCATCAGTGGCGGGGTCTTTGGGGAGACCCAGTACTTC	CAISGGVFGETQYF
.	TRBV30	TRBJ2-1	.	TGTGCCTGGAGTCTTGGCTCCTACAATGAGCAGTTCTTC	CAWSLGSYNEQFF
.	TRBV28	TRBJ1-5	.	TGTGCCAGCAGTTTATACGGTAGCAATCAGCCCCAGCATTTT	CASSLYGSNQPQHF
.	TRBV14	TRBJ2-3	.	TGTGCCAGCAGCCAAGGACTTGCAGATACGCAGTATTTT	CASSQGLADTQYF
.	TRBV15	TRBJ2-7	TRBD1	TGTGCCACCAGCAGAGATAGTGTTACAGGGGGCAGAGGCTACGAGCAGTACTTC	CATSRDSVTGGRGYEQYF
once	TRBV19	TRBJ1-6	.	TGTGCCAGTAGTACGGGGACCACTAACCCCCTCCACTTT	CASSTGTTNPLHF
.	TRBV6-5	TRBJ2-7	.	TGTGCCAGCCGTGCTGGCTACGAGCAGTACTTC	CASRAGYEQYF
.	TRBV29-1	TRBJ2-3	.	TGCAGCGCTGTAGGAACGGAGGCTTCTAGCACAGATACGCAGTATTTT	CSAVGTEASSTDTQYF
.	TRBV5-4	TRBJ2-3	.	TGTGCCAGCAGCTTGGGAGCGAGGGCCAGCACAGATACGCAGTATTTT	CASSLGARASTDTQYF
.	TRBV11-2	TRBJ2-7	.	TGTGCCAGCAGCTTTGTCTACGAGCAGTACTTC	CASSFVYEQYF
.	TRBV11-3	TRBJ2-5	TRBD1	TGTGCCAGCAGCTTTGGACAGGCTGGGAACCAGTACTTC	CASSFGQAGNQYF
.	TRBV10-3	TRBJ2-3	.	TGTGCCATCAGTGAGGCCCAATCCGTAGATACGCAGTATTTT	CAISEAQSVDTQYF
.	TRBV4-1	TRBJ1-3	.	TGCGCCAGCAGCCACCTATCCGGAGGGAGCTCTGGAAACACCATATATTTT	CASSHLSGGSSGNTIYF
.	TRBV7-8	TRBJ1-1	.	TGTGCCAGCAGCTTAGTTTCGGGGAACACTGAAGCTTTCTTT	CASSLVSGNTEAFF
once	TRBV6-5	TRBJ1-1	.	TGTGCCAGCAGTTCCCCCCTGACATTCCAAGCTTTCTTT	CASSSPLTFQAFF
.	TRBV11-2	TRBJ1-1	.	TGTGCCAGCAGCCCGAATATGAACACTGAAGCTTTCTTT	CASSPNMNTEAFF
.	TRBV4-1	TRBJ1-2	.	TGCGCCAGCAGCCAACGGGAAGGAGGCTATGGCTACACCTTC	CASSQREGGYGYTF
.	TRBV5-1	TRBJ1-2	.	TGCGCCAGCAGCTTGGAGTCCGGGAACGGGAGGGGCTACACCTTC	CASSLESGNGRGYTF
.	TRBV28	TRBJ1-1	TRBD1	TGTGCCAGCAGTTTAGGGGGGACAGGCCTAGGGAAAGCTTTCTTT	CASSLGGTGLGKAFF
.	TRBV29-1	TRBJ2-1	TRBD2	TGCAGCATGTATGGGACTAGCGGATACAATGAGCAGTTCTTC	CSMYGTSGYNEQFF
.	TRBV28	TRBJ2-7	.	TGTGCCAGCAGTTCTCCCAATTACAGGGACGAGCAGTACTTC	CASSSPNYRDEQYF
.	TRBV28	TRBJ2-3	TRBD2	TGTGCCAGCAGTTTGTGGAGCGGGAGGGGGGCAGATACGCAGTATTTT	CASSLWSGRGADTQYF
.	TRBV27	TRBJ2-2	.	TGTGCCAGCAGTGAAGGCCCTGACACCGGGGAGCTGTTTTTT	CASSEGPDTGELFF
.	TRBV7-9	TRBJ2-6	.	TGTGCCAGCAGCTTAGTAGCCGGGGCCAACGTCCTGACTTTC	CASSLVAGANVLTF
.	TRBV4-1	TRBJ2-1	TRBD1	TGCGCCAGCAGCCAAGATCATGCAGGGGGCATACTATCCTACAATGAGCAGTTCTTC	CASSQDHAGGILSYNEQFF
few	TRBV6-5	TRBJ2-1	.	TGTGCCAGAGGGCCACGGTCTTACAATGAGCAGTTCTTC	CARGPRSYNEQFF
.	TRBV11-3	TRBJ1-3	.	TGTGCCAGCAGCTTAGACTCAGGGTCCTACGGAAACACCATATATTTT	CASSLDSGSYGNTIYF
.	TRBV5-1	TRBJ2-7	.	TGCGCCAGCAGCTTGGATTCACAGGGCCCCTACGAGCAGTACTTC	CASSLDSQGPYEQYF
.	TRBV13	TRBJ2-1	.	TGTGCCAGCAGCTTAGTACGGCCAATAAACAATGAGCAGTTCTTC	CASSLVRPINNEQFF
once	TRBV7-9	TRBJ1-4	.	TGTGCCAGCAGCTTAAGGCTGACTGCTAATGAAAAACTGTTTTTT	CASSLRLTANEKLFF
.	TRBV6-6	TRBJ1-4	TRBD1	TGTGCCCATGGGGACAGGCATGAAAAACTGTTTTTT	CAHGDRHEKLFF
.	TRBV11-2	TRBJ2-7	.	TGTGCCAGCAGCCGTCCCCCGGGGGGCCGCTCCTACGAGCAGTACTTC	CASSRPPGGRSYEQYF
.	TRBV19	TRBJ2-4	.	TGTGCCAGTTCACTCGAGGGCGCCAAAAACATTCAGTACTTC	CASSLEGAKNIQYF
.	TRBV5-6	TRBJ2-7	.	TGTGCCAGCAGCTTCGGCCCCTCCGGTTACGAGCAGTACTTC	CASSFGPSGYEQYF
.	TRBV7-9	TRBJ1-1	.	TGTGCCAGCAGCCCACAGAACACTGAAGCTTTCTTT	CASSPQNTEAFF
.	TRBV28	TRBJ1-5	.	TGTGCCAGCAGCCTCCCGGGCGGTAGGGGCCAGCCCCAGCATTTT	CASSLPGGRGQPQHF